Listed here are 4 T cell receptor beta chains from one sample, sequenced in a study of blood T cell repertoires in COVID-19. Generated by immunoSEQ multiplex PCR, the TCRdb table keeps only in-frame clones and is missing some. Here the sample spans a few hundred thousand clones, about 87% being singletons. The sequenced material came from PBMCs or T cells enriched from blood (not recorded which). Receptors originate from a woman in her late teens or twenties who had recovered from COVID-19.

The J gene is TRBJ2-7, the V gene TRBV4-1; 10 bases are shared with TRBD2. The V gene end was trimmed by 1 base and the J gene end by 5 bases; junction bases not matched to a gene: 5. The CDR3 has 15 amino acids. The germline gives CDR1 MGHRA, CDR2 YSYEKL. The chain's CDR3 is CASSQVASGSDEQYF. The CDR3 nucleotides read TGCGCCAGCAGCCAAGTGGCTAGCGGGAGTGACGAGCAGTACTTC.

The rearrangement joins TRBV2 to TRBJ2-7; D is undetermined. Trimming took 2 bases from V and 3 from J, leaving 11 bases between them. Germline V gene data show CDR1 as SNHLY and CDR2 as FYNNEI. The CDR3 length is 14 residues. CDR3 residues: CASSEFNRRYEQYF. The CDR3 DNA follows: TGTGCCAGCAGTGAATTTAACAGACGCTACGAGCAGTACTTC.

The chain carries TRBV5-8 and TRBJ2-2, with D tentatively TRBD2 (6 bases). Trimming took off 4 bases at V and 3 bases at J, with 16 bases between the two ends. CDR3 length: 16 residues. The germline CDR1 and CDR2 sequences are SGHTS and YDEGEE. CDR3 residues: CASSRGRFEYTGELFF. The CDR3 bases are TGTGCCAGCAGCCGGGGGAGGTTCGAGTACACCGGGGAGCTGTTTTTT.

The genes are TRBV6-2 or TRBV6-3 and TRBJ2-2; 9 bases fit TRBD2. The CDR3 sequence is 15 residues long. In germline, CDR1 is MNHEY, CDR2 SVGEGT. V was pared by 2 bases and J by 5 bases, with 3 bases of the junction left unmatched. The CDR3 is CASSYGLAGTGELFF. In DNA, the CDR3 is TGTGCCAGCAGTTACGGCCTAGCGGGGACCGGGGAGCTGTTTTTT.